The 19 T cell receptor beta chains in this list originate from one sample, sequenced in a study of shared T cell receptors in the human thymus. Using immunoSEQ multiplex PCR, the repertoire was profiled, and TCRdb retains in-frame clones only, with some absent. The profile shows approximately 760,000 clones, 70% to 90% of them singletons. This same sample was also taken into another study, of human thymus T cells.

Sequenced sample: thymocytes. These receptors originate from a girl in the first two years of life with a congenital heart defect.

The chain uses TRBV9 and TRBJ1-4; D is unclear. The CDR3 is 15 amino acids. From germline, CDR1 is SGDLS and CDR2 YYNGEE. V lost 4 bases to trimming and J lost 6 bases, with 16 bases between them. DNA of the CDR3: TGTGCCAGCAGCCTCGGAGGGCAGTATTATGAAAAACTGTTTTTT. It yields the protein CASSLGGQYYEKLFF. Using reference TRBV9 and TRBJ1-4 for the parts outside the CDR3, the full variable domain is DSGVTQTPKHLITATGQRVTLRCSPRSGDLSVYWYQQSLDQGLQFLIQYYNGEERAKGNILERFSAQQFPDLHSELNLSSLELGDSALYFCASSLGGQYYEKLFFGSGTQLSVL.

CDR3 nucleotide sequence: TGCGCCAGCAGCCTTGTGGGGGCAATGAACACTGAAGCTTTCTTT. It specifies CASSLVGAMNTEAFF. The V call is TRBV5-1, the J call TRBJ1-1; a weak D match, TRBD1 (6 bases). V was cut by 4 bases and J by 0 bases, with 13 bases left in between. This CDR3 has 15 amino acids. CDR1 is SGHRS and CDR2 is YFSETQ in the germline V gene.

The rearrangement links TRBV11-2 to TRBJ2-7, with 7 positions matching TRBD2. Germline V gene lookup returns CDR1 SGHAT and CDR2 FQNNGV. This CDR3 comprises 12 residues. V was clipped by 4 bases and J by 6 bases; unmatched bases: 3. The DNA of the CDR3 is TGTGCCAGCAGCTCAGGCGGGAGCGAGCAGTACTTC. It encodes CASSSGGSEQYF.

The rearrangement uses TRBV7-8 and TRBJ2-7; D call uncertain. The CDR3 is made up of 13 amino acids. Germline V lookup: CDR1 SGHVS, CDR2 FQNEAQ. The germline V and J ends were trimmed by 3 bases and 1 base, with 7 bases remaining between them. CDR3 in amino acids: CASSFAYSYEQYF. The CDR3 DNA sequence: TGTGCCAGCAGCTTTGCGTATTCCTACGAGCAGTACTTC. Filled out from reference TRBV7-8 and TRBJ2-7, the complete variable domain reads GAGVSQSPRYKVAKRGQDVALRCDPISGHVSLFWYQQALGQGPEFLTYFQNEAQLDKSGLPSDRFFAERPEGSVSTLKIQRTQQEDSAVYLCASSFAYSYEQYFGPGTRLTVT.

The V and J genes are TRBV4-1 and TRBJ2-5; the match to TRBD2 covers 12 bases. V was clipped by 2 bases and J by 6 bases; unmatched bases: 7. Germline lookup yields CDR1 MGHRA and CDR2 YSYEKL. This CDR3 contains 16 residues. DNA of the CDR3: TGCGCCAGCAGCCAACAAACTAGCGGGGGGAAGAAGACCCAGTACTTC. It is translated as CASSQQTSGGKKTQYF.

The chain employs TRBV7-2 and TRBJ2-3; TRBD2 aligns across 7 bases. This CDR3 region has 18 residues. The trim removed 0 bases at V and 2 bases at J, leaving 11 bases unmatched. Germline V lookup: CDR1 SGHTA, CDR2 FQGNSA. The CDR3 here is CASSLAAGELPTTDTQYF. The CDR3 DNA sequence: TGTGCCAGCAGCTTAGCCGCGGGGGAGCTCCCAACCACAGATACGCAGTATTTT.

The chain recombines TRBV7-9 with TRBJ2-1; 13 bases map to TRBD2. Per germline, CDR1 SEHNR and CDR2 FQNEAQ (reference sequence). V trimming: 3 bases; J trimming: 3 bases; junction bases outside the gene matches: 8. This CDR3 contains 18 residues. The CDR3 DNA reads TGTGCCAGCAGCTTGAGACTAGCGGGGGGCGAGATCTACAATGAGCAGTTCTTC. As protein: CASSLRLAGGEIYNEQFF. The complete variable domain, with remaining parts taken from reference TRBV7-9 and TRBJ2-1, reads DTGVSQNPRHKITKRGQNVTFRCDPISEHNRLYWYRQTLGQGPEFLTYFQNEAQLEKSRLLSDRFSAERPKGSFSTLEIQRTEQGDSAMYLCASSLRLAGGEIYNEQFFGPGTRLTVL.

This chain uses TRBV15 with TRBJ1-5; possible D gene TRBD1, 6 bases. The V gene lost 6 bases and the J gene lost 7 bases, with 19 bases spanning the gap. The V gene's germline CDR1 is LNHNV and CDR2 YYDKDF (reference sequence). This CDR3 is 15 amino acids long. The CDR3 is CATRTGGRLKQPQHF. Here the CDR3 DNA reads TGTGCCACCAGGACGGGGGGCCGTCTAAAACAGCCCCAGCATTTT.

The rearrangement uses TRBV4-2 and TRBJ2-5, with TRBD2 identical over 9 bases. This CDR3 is built from 19 residues. CDR1 is LGHNA, CDR2 YNFKEQ, per germline. J lost 2 bases, V lost 6 bases, and 19 bases had no gene match. CDR3 DNA sequence: TGTGCCAGCAGGCCCAGAGGTGATGTAAGCGGGGGGCAGCAAGAGACCCAGTACTTC. This gives the protein CASRPRGDVSGGQQETQYF.

The V gene is TRBV27, the J gene TRBJ1-1, with 8 bases matching TRBD1. The CDR3 sequence is 15 residues long. V was clipped by 6 bases and J by 3 bases; unmatched bases: 9. CDR1 is MNHEY and CDR2 is SMNVEV in the germline V gene (reference sequence). The DNA for the CDR3 is TGTGCCAGCAGGGAACGACAGGGGTGTCACACTGAAGCTTTCTTT. Protein product: CASRERQGCHTEAFF.

This rearrangement joins TRBV11-2 to TRBJ1-1; no reliable D call. Deletions cut 5 bases from V and 1 base from J, with 14 bases between. This CDR3 has 15 residues. CDR1 and CDR2 (germline): SGHAT, FQNNGV. In DNA form, the CDR3 reads TGTGCCAGCAGCCCCGACGGGTCTCCGAACACTGAAGCTTTCTTT. Its translation: CASSPDGSPNTEAFF.

CDR3 sequence (DNA): TGTGCCAGCAGCCAGGCACCGGGACAGGGGCCTTCCCAGGATTCACCCCTCCACTTT. This gives the protein CASSQAPGQGPSQDSPLHF. This chain links TRBV4-2 with TRBJ1-6; 10 bases line up with TRBD1. The CDR3 runs 19 residues. Germline V lookup: CDR1 LGHNA, CDR2 YNFKEQ. V was pared by 3 bases and J by 8 bases, with 16 bases of the junction left unmatched.

The V gene is TRBV27, the J gene TRBJ2-1, with TRBD1 matching over 7 bases. This CDR3 comprises 17 residues. V was pared by 5 bases and J by 4 bases, with 14 bases of the junction left unmatched. In germline, CDR1 is MNHEY, CDR2 SMNVEV (reference sequence). The CDR3: CASSLPRGQKMYNEQFF. Written as DNA, the CDR3 is TGTGCCAGCAGTCTCCCCAGGGGACAGAAGATGTACAATGAGCAGTTCTTC.

This clone was seen more than once but under ten times. The V call is TRBV5-1, the J call TRBJ2-6, with D maybe TRBD1 (6 bases). The germline V and J ends were trimmed by 6 bases and 1 base, with 20 bases remaining between them. The CDR3 is 18 amino acids. CDR1 is SGHRS, CDR2 YFSETQ, per germline. The CDR3 DNA follows: TGCGCCAGCATGGGAGCGACAGGCGAAGGTTCTGGGGCCAACGTCCTGACTTTC. Amino acid sequence: CASMGATGEGSGANVLTF.

The chain joins TRBV27 to TRBJ1-2; perhaps TRBD1 as D (6 bases). CDR3 size: 18 residues. Germline values: CDR1 MNHEY, CDR2 SMNVEV (reference sequence). V lost 3 bases to trimming and J lost 8 bases, with 28 bases between them. This chain's CDR3 is CASSFAPYIQGGFEGYTF. As DNA, the CDR3 is TGTGCCAGCAGTTTCGCCCCTTATATACAGGGCGGGTTTGAAGGCTACACCTTC.

The genes are TRBV28 and TRBJ1-2; no definite D call. Trimming cost V 1 base and J 4 bases, with 13 bases left between them. Germline values: CDR1 MDHEN, CDR2 SYDVKM. This CDR3 region has 15 residues. The chain's CDR3 is CASSLFYGRIYGYTF. Here the CDR3 DNA reads TGTGCCAGCAGTTTATTTTACGGCAGGATCTATGGCTACACCTTC.

The J gene is TRBJ1-2, the V gene TRBV6-5, with a weak D call TRBD1 (6 bases). Germline V lookup: CDR1 MNHEY, CDR2 SVGAGI. This CDR3 has 14 residues. The V end lost 6 bases, the J end lost 4 bases, and 15 bases lay between the germline ends. The CDR3 DNA sequence: TGTGCCAGCAGAGAACCCGGACAGTGCTATGGCTACACCTTC. Amino acids: CASREPGQCYGYTF.

The chain is built from TRBV19 and TRBJ1-1; a possible D gene is TRBD1 (6 bases). The CDR3 has 15 amino acids. V shed 6 bases and J shed 1 base, with 15 bases lying between them. Germline-derived CDR1 and CDR2 are LNHDA and SQIVND (reference sequence). Here the CDR3 reads CASSIVRTENTEAFF. The CDR3 coding sequence is TGTGCCAGTAGCATTGTTAGGACAGAGAACACTGAAGCTTTCTTT. The variable domain in full, with the rest retrieved from reference TRBV19 and TRBJ1-1, is DGGITQSPKYLFRKEGQNVTLSCEQNLNHDAMYWYRQDPGQGLRLIYYSQIVNDFQKGDIAEGYSVSREKKESFPLTVTSAQKNPTAFYLCASSIVRTENTEAFFGQGTRLTVV.

The chain has TRBV2 and TRBJ1-2; no reliable D call. This CDR3 region has 16 residues. The V gene's germline CDR1 is SNHLY and CDR2 FYNNEI. Trimming pared 3 bases from V and 6 bases from J, leaving 20 bases between. The CDR3 sequence: CASSDPRVTSPDGYTF. The CDR3 region has the DNA TGTGCCAGCAGTGACCCAAGAGTGACATCCCCCGATGGCTACACCTTC. The full variable domain, in which reference TRBV2 and TRBJ1-2 provide the parts outside the CDR3, is EPEVTQTPSHQVTQMGQEVILRCVPISNHLYFYWYRQILGQKVEFLVSFYNNEISEKSEIFDDQFSVERPDGSNFTLKIRSTKLEDSAMYFCASSDPRVTSPDGYTFGSGTRLTVV.